This paragraph covers one T cell receptor beta chain sequence. Its antigen remains unidentified. These data originate in a study of blood T cells in healthy people across ages. General study points: Comparison with aged donors showed that long-lived donors had more naive CD4+ cells and higher diversity.

PCR was performed a second time for roughly 7 to 11 cycles using a sample-barcoded 5' primer and a J-beta primer mix. MiXCR was run by TCRdb on the 5' RACE reads, yielding one entry per CDR3 protein. The sample carries 760,000 or so distinct CDR3 sequences, 20% to 25% recorded once. V lost 0 bases to trimming and J lost 1 base; unmatched junction nucleotides: 14. The CDR3 runs to 19 residues. Germline CDR1 reads MNHEY; CDR2 reads SVGEGT. The same sample was also used in a study of T cells of mothers and their children. That report notes: Nine systemically healthy Caucasian donors: three mothers, six children. Related mother and child pairs showed slightly greater overlap (not significant) than unrelated pairs did.

Sequenced input: blood. The TCR sequence derives from a boy aged 5-17 years in good health. The V and J genes are TRBV6-2 or TRBV6-3 and TRBJ2-5, with TRBD1 matching over 7 bases. The CDR3 is CASSYSRHRQGSTQETQYF. DNA of the CDR3: TGTGCCAGCAGTTACTCTCGACACCGACAGGGTTCTACCCAAGAGACCCAGTACTTC.